One TCR beta chain is described in this entry. These data belong to a study of blood T cell repertoires in COVID-19. Germline CDR1 reads MDHEN; CDR2 reads SYDVKM. Trimming left V 2 bases short and J 0 bases short, with 10 bases between. The CDR3 has 15 amino acids. How the authors handled the data: Researchers report that nucleated cell counts were estimated from reference gene primer amplification. Method: immunoSEQ multiplex PCR; TCRdb's copy keeps in-frame clones and lacks some. The DNA was the basis for D and trimming; V, J and clone size are from that table. The table has 95,000 to 100,000 clones, approximately 84% seen once.

The rearrangement links TRBV28 to TRBJ1-1; D is perhaps TRBD1 (5 bases). The material sequenced was peripheral blood. The sequence was obtained from a human donor in a cohort sampled during active COVID-19. The CDR3 DNA reads as TGTGCCAGCAGTTTAGATAGGGGCCTGAACACTGAAGCTTTCTTT. Its translation: CASSLDRGLNTEAFF.